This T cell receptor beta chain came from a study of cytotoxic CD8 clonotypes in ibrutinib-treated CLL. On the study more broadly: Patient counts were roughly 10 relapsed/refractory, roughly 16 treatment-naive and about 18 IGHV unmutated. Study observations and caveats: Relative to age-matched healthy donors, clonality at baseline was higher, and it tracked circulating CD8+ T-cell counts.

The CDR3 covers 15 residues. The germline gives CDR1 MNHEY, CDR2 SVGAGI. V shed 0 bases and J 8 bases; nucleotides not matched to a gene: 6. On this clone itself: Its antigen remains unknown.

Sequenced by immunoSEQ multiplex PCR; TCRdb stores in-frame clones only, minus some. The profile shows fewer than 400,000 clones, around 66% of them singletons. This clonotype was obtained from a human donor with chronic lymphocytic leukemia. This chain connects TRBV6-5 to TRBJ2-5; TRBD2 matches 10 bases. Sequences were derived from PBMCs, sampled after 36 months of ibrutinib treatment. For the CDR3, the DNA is TGTGCCAGCAGTTACTCAGGCCTAGCGGGGGAAACCCAGTACTTC. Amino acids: CASSYSGLAGETQYF.